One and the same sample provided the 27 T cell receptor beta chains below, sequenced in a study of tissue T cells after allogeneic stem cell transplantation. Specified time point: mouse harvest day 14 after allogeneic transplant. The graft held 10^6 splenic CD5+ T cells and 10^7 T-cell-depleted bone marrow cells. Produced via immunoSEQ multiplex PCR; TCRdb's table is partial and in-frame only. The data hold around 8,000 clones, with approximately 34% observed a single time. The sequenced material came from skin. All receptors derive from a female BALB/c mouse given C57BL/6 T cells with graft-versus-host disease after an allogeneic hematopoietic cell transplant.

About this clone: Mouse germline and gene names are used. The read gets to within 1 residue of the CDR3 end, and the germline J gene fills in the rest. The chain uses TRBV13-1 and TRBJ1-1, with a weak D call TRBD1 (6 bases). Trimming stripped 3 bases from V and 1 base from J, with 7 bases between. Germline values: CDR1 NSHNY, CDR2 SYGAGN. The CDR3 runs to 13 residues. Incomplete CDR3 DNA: TGTGCCAGCAGTGTAGGGGGGAACACAGAAGTCTTC. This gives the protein CASSVGGNTEVF. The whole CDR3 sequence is CASSVGGNTEVFF.

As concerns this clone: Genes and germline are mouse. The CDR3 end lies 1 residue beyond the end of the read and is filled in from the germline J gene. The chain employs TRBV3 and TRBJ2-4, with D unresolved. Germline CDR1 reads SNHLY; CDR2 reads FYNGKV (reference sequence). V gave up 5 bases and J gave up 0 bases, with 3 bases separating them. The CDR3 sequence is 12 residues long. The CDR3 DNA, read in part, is TGTGCCAGCAGCGTCAGTCAAAACACCTTGTAC. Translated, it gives CASSVSQNTLY. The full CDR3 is CASSVSQNTLYF.

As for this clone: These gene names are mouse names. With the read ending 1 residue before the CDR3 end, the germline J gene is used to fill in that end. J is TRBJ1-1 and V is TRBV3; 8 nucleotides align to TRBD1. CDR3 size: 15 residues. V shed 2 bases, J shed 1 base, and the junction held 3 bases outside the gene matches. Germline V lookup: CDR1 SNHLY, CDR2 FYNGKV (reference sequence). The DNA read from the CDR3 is TGTGCCAGCAGCTTAAGGGGGACAGGGAACACAGAAGTCTTC. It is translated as CASSLRGTGNTEVF. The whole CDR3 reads CASSLRGTGNTEVFF.

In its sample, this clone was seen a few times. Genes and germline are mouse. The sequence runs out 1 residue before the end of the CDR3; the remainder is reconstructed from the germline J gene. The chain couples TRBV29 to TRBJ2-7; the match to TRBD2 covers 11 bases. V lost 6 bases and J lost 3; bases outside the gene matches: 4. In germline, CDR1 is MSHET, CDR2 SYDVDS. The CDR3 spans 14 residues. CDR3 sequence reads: CASSRGLGVYEQYF. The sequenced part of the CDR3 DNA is TGTGCTAGCAGCCGGGGACTGGGGGTCTATGAACAGTAC. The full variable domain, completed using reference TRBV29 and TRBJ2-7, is DMKVTQMPRYLIKRMGENVLLECGQDMSHETMYWYRQDPGLGLQLIYISYDVDSNSEGDIPKGYRVSRKKREHFSLILDSAKTNQTSVYFCASSRGLGVYEQYFGPGTRLTVL.

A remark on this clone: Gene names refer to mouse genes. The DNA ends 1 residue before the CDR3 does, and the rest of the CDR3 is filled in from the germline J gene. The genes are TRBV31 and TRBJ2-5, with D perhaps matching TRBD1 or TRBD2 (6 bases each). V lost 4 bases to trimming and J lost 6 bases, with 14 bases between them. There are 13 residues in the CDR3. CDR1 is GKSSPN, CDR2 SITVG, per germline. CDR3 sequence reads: CAWNLGGWDTQYF. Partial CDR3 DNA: TGTGCCTGGAATCTAGGGGGGTGGGACACCCAGTAC.

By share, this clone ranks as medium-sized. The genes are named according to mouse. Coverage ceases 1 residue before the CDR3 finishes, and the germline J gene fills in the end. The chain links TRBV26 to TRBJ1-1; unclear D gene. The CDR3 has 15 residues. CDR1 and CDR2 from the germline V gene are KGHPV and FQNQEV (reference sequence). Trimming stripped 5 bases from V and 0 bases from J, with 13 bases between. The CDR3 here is CASSFSTLANTEVFF. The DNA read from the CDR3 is TGTGCCAGCAGTTTCTCGACACTTGCAAACACAGAAGTCTTC.

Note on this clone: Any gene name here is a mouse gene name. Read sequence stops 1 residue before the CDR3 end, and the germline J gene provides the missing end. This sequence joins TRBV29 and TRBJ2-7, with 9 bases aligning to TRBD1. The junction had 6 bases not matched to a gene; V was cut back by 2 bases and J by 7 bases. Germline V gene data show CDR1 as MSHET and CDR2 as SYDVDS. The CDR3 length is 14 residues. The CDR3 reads CASSLRTGAGEQYF. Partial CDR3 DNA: TGTGCTAGCAGTTTACGGACAGGGGCGGGGGAACAGTAC. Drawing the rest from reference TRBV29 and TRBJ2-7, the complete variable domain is DMKVTQMPRYLIKRMGENVLLECGQDMSHETMYWYRQDPGLGLQLIYISYDVDSNSEGDIPKGYRVSRKKREHFSLILDSAKTNQTSVYFCASSLRTGAGEQYFGPGTRLTVL.

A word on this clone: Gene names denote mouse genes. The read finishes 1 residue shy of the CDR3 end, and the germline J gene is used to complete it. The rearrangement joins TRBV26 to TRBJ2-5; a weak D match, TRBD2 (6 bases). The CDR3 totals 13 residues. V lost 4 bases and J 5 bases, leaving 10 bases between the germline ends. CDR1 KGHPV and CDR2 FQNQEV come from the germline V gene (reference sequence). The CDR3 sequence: CASSPGGGDTQYF. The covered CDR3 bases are TGTGCCAGCAGTCCGGGGGGAGGAGACACCCAGTAC.

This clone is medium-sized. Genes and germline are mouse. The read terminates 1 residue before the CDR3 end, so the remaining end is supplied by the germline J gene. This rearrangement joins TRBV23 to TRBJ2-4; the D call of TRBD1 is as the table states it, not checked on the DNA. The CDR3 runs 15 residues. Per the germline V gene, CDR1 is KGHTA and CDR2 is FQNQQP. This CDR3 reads CSSSQIVIGQNTLYF. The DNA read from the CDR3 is TGCTCCAGCAGTCAAATAGTCATAGGGCAAAACACCTTGTAC.

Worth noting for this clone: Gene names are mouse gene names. CDR3 protein: CASSGRDNNERLFF. The DNA read from the CDR3 is TGTGCCAGCAGTGGCCGGGACAACAACGAAAGATTATTT. This rearrangement joins TRBV26 to TRBJ1-4, with D perhaps matching TRBD1 (6 bases). Sequencing ends 1 residue short of the CDR3 end; the germline J gene provides the rest. Germline assignment: CDR1 KGHPV and CDR2 FQNQEV (reference sequence). This CDR3 comprises 14 residues. Trimming removed 5 bases from V and 4 bases from J, with 11 bases in between. Full variable domain (outside the CDR3, taken from reference TRBV26 and TRBJ1-4): NSKVIQTPRYLVKGQGQKAKMRCIPEKGHPVVFWYQQNKNNEFKFLINFQNQEVLQQIDMTEKRFSAECPSNSPCSLEIQSSEAGDSALYLCASSGRDNNERLFFGHGTKLSVL.

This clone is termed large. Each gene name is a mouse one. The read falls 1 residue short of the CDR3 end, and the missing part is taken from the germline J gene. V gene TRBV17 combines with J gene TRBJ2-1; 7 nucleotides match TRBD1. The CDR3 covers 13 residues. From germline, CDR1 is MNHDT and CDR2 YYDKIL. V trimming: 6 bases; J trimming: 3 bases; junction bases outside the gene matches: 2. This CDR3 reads CASSWDSYAEQFF. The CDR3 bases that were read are TGTGCTAGCAGCTGGGACAGCTATGCTGAGCAGTTC.

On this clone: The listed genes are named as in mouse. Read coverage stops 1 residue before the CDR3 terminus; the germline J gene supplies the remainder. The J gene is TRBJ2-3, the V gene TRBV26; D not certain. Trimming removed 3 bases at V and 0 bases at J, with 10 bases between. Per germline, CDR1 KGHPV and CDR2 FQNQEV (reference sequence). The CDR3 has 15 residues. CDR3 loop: CASSLRKISAETLYF. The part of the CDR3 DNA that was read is TGTGCCAGCAGTCTCCGGAAAATTAGTGCAGAAACGCTGTAT.

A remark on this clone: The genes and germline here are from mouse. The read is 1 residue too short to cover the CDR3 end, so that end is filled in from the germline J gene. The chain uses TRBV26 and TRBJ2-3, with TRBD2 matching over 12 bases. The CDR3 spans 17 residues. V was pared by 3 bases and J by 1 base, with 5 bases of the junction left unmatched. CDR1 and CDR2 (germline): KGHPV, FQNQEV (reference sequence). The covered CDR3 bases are TGTGCCAGCAGTCTTAGACTGGGGGGGCGCGGTGCAGAAACGCTGTAT. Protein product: CASSLRLGGRGAETLY. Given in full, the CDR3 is CASSLRLGGRGAETLYF.

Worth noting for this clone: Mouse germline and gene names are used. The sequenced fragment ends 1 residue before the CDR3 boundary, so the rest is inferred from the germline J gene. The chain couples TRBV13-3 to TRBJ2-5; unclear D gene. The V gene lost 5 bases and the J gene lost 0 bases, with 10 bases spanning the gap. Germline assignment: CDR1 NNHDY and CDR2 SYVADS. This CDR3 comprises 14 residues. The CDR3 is CASRHRHNQDTQYF. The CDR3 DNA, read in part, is TGTGCCAGCAGGCATAGACATAACCAAGACACCCAGTAC.

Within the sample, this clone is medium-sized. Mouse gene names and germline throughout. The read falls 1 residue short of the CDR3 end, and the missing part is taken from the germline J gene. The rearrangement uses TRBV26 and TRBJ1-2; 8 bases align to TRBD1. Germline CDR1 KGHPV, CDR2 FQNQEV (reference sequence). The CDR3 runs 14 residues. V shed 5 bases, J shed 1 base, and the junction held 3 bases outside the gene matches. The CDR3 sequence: CASSRQGRNSDYTF. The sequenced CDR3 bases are TGTGCCAGCAGTAGACAGGGGAGAAACTCCGACTACACC. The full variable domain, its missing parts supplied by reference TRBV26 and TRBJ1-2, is NSKVIQTPRYLVKGQGQKAKMRCIPEKGHPVVFWYQQNKNNEFKFLINFQNQEVLQQIDMTEKRFSAECPSNSPCSLEIQSSEAGDSALYLCASSRQGRNSDYTFGSGTRLLVI.

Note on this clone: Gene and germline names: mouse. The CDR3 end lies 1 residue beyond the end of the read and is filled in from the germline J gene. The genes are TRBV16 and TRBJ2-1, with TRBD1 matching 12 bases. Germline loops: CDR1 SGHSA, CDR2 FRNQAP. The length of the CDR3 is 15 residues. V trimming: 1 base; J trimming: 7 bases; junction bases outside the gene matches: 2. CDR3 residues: CASSLGDRGRAEQFF. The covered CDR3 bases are TGTGCAAGCAGCTTAGGGGACAGGGGGCGGGCTGAGCAGTTC.

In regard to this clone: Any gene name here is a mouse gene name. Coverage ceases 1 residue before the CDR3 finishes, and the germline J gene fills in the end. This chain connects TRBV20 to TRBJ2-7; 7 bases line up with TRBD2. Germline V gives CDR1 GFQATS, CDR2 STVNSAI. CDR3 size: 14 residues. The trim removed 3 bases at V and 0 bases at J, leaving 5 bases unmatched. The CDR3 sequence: CGARGWGSSYEQYF. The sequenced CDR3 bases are TGTGGTGCTAGAGGCTGGGGGTCCTCCTATGAACAGTAC. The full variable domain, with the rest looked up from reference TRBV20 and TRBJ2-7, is GALVYQYPRRTICKSGTSMRMECQAVGFQATSVAWYRQSPQKTFELIALSTVNSAIKYEQNFTQEKFPISHPNLSFSSMTVLNAYLEDRGLYLCGARGWGSSYEQYFGPGTRLTVL.

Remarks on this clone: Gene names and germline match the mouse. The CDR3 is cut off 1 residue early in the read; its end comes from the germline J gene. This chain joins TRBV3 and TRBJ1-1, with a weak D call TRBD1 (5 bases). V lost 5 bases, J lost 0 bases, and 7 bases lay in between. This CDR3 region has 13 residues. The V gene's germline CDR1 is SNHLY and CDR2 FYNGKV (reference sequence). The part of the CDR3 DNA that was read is TGTGCCAGCAGCATGACAGCAAACACAGAAGTCTTC. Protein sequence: CASSMTANTEVF. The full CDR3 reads CASSMTANTEVFF.

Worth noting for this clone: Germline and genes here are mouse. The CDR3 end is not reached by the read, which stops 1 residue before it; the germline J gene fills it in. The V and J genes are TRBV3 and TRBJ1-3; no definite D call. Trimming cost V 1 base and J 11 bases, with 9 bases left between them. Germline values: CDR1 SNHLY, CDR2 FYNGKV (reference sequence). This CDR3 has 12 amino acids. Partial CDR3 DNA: TGTGCCAGCAGCTTAGGGCCCCAGGCGCTCTAT. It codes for CASSLGPQALY. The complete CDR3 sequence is CASSLGPQALYF.

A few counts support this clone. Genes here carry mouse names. Partial CDR3 DNA: TGTGCCAGCAGTCTTGGGACAGGGGAAGACACCCAGTAC. Amino acids: CASSLGTGEDTQY. The full CDR3 protein is CASSLGTGEDTQYF. This chain joins TRBV26 and TRBJ2-5, with 10 bases matching TRBD1. The read comes to an end 1 residue before the CDR3 does, leaving the germline J gene to fill in the end. Germline CDR1 and CDR2: KGHPV and FQNQEV (reference sequence). Trimming at V came to 3 bases and at J to 4 bases, leaving 1 base not matched to a gene. The CDR3 totals 14 residues. Full variable domain (outside the CDR3, taken from reference TRBV26 and TRBJ2-5): NSKVIQTPRYLVKGQGQKAKMRCIPEKGHPVVFWYQQNKNNEFKFLINFQNQEVLQQIDMTEKRFSAECPSNSPCSLEIQSSEAGDSALYLCASSLGTGEDTQYFGPGTRLLVL.

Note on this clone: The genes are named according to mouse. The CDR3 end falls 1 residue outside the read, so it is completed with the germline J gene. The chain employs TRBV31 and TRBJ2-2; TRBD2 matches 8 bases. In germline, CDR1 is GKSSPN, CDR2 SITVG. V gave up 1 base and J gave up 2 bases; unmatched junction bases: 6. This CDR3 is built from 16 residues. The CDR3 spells CAWSPLGGVNTGQLYF. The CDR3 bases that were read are TGTGCCTGGAGTCCCCTTGGGGGGGTTAACACCGGGCAGCTCTAC.

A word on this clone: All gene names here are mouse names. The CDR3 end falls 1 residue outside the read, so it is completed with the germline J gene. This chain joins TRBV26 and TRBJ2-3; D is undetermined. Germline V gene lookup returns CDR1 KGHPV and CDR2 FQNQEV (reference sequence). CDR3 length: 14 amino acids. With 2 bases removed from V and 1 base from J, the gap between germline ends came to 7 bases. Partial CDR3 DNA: TGTGCCAGCAGTCTGCAGAGAGGTGCAGAAACGCTGTAT. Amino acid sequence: CASSLQRGAETLY. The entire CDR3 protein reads CASSLQRGAETLYF.

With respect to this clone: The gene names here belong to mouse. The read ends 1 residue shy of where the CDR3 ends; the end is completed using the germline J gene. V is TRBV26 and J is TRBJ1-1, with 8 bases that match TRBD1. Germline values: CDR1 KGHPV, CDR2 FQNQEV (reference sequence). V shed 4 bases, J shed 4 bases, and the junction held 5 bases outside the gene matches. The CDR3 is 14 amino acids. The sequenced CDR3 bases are TGTGCCAGCAGTCCAAGGACAGGGAGCACAGAAGTCTTC. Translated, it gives CASSPRTGSTEVF. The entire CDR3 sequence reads CASSPRTGSTEVFF.

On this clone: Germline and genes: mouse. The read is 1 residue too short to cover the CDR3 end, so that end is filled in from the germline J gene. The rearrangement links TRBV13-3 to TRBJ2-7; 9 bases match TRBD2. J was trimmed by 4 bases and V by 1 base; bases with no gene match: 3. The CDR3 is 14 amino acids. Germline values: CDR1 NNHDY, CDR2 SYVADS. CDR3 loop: CASSDLTGGYEQYF. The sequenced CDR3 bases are TGTGCCAGCAGTGATTTGACTGGGGGTTATGAACAGTAC.

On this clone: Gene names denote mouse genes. The CDR3 sequence is CASSPGFSNERLFF. The CDR3 bases that were read are TGTGCCAGCAGTCCAGGGTTTTCCAACGAAAGATTATTT. This chain connects TRBV26 to TRBJ1-4; a weak D match, TRBD1 (5 bases). Coverage ceases 1 residue before the CDR3 finishes, and the germline J gene fills in the end. Germline lookup yields CDR1 KGHPV and CDR2 FQNQEV (reference sequence). The CDR3 contains 14 residues. V lost 4 bases, J lost 0 bases, and 6 bases lay in between.

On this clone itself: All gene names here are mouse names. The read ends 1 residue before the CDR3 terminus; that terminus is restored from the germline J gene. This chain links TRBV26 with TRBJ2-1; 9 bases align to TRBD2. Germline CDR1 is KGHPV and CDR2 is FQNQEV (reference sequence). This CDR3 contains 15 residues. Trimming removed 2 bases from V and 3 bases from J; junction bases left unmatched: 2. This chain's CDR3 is CASSLGLGSYAEQFF. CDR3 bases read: TGTGCCAGCAGTCTGGGACTGGGGAGCTATGCTGAGCAGTTC.

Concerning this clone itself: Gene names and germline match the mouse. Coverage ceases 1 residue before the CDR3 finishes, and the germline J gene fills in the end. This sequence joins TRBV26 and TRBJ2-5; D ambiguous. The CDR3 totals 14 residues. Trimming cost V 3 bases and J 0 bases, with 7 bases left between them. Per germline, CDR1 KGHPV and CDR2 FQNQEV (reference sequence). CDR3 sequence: CASSLTVNQDTQYF. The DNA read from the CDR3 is TGTGCCAGCAGTCTCACCGTTAACCAAGACACCCAGTAC.